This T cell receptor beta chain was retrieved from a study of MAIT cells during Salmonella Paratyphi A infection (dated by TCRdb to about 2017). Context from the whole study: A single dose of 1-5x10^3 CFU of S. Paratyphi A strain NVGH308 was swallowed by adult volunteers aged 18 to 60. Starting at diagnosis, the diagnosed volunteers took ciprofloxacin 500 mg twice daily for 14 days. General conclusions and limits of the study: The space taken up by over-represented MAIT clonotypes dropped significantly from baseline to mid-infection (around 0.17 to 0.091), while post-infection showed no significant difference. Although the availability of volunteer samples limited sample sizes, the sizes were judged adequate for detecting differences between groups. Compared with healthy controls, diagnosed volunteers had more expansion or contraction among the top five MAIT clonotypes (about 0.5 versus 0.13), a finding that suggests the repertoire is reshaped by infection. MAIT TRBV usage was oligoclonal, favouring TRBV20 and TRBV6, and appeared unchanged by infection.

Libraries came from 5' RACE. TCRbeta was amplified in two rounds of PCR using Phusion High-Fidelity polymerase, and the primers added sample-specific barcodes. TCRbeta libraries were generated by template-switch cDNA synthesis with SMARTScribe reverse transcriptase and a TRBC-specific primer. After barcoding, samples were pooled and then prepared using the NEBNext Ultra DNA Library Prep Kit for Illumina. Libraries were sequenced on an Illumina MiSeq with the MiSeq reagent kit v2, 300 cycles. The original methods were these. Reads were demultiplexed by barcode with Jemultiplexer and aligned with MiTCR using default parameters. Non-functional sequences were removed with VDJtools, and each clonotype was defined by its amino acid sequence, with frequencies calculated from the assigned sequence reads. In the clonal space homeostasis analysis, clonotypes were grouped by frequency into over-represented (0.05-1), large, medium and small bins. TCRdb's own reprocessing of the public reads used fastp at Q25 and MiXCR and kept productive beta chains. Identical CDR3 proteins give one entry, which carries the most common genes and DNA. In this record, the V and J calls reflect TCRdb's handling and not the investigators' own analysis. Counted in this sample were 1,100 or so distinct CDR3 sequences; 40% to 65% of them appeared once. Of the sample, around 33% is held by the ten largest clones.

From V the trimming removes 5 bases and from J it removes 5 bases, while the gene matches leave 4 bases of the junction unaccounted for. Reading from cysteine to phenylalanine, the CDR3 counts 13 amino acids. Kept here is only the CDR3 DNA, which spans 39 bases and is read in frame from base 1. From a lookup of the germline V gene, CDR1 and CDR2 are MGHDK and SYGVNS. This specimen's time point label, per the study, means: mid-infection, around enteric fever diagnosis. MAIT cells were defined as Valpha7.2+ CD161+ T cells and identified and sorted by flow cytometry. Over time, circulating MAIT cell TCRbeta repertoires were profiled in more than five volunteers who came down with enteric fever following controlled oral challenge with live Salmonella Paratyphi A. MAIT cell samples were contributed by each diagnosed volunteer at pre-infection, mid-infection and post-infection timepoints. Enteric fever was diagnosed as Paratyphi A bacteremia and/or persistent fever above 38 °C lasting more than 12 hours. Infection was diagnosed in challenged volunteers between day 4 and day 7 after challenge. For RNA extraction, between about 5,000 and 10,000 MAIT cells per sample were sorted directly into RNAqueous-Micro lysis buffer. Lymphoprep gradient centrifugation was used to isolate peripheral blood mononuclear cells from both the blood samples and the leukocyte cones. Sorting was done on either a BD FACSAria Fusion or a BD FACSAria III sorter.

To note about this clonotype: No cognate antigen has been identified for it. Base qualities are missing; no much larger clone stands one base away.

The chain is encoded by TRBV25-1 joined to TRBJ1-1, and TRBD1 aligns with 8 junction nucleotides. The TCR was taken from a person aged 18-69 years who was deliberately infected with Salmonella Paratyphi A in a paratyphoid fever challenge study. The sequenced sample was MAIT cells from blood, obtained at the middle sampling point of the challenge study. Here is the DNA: TGTGCCAGCAGTCAACAGGGGGAGACTGAAGCTTTCTTT. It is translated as CASSQQGETEAFF.